This T cell receptor (beta chain) was captured by sequencing in a study of blood T cell repertoires in COVID-19. Looking at the study overall: The analysed material was cDNA or gDNA that came from T cells, B-cell-depleted T cells, or PBMCs.

Participants reported their clinical history, and cohort assignment relied on those reports. Within 2 weeks of study entry, exposed participants had contacted a PCR-confirmed or clinician-diagnosed COVID-19 case. In the study's own analysis: For nucleated cells, counts were estimated from reference gene primer amplification. TCRdb's table, derived via immunoSEQ multiplex PCR, lists solely in-frame clones and lacks some. The V and J calls and clone size come from that table; D and trimming were worked out from the DNA. The data hold about 430,000 clones, with 70% to 90% observed a single time. Germline loops: CDR1 MNHEY, CDR2 SMNVEV (reference sequence). The CDR3 consists of 19 residues. V lost 5 bases, J lost 5 bases, and 22 bases stayed unmatched.

The origin of this receptor is a woman under 30 who had been exposed to COVID-19. Sequencing was carried out using PBMCs or T cells enriched from blood (not recorded which). The rearrangement uses TRBV27 and TRBJ2-5; 8 bases agree with TRBD2. CDR3 DNA sequence: TGTGCCAGCAGTACCAACCCTTACTGGACTAGCCCCAGCGCCGAGACCCAGTACTTC. Its translation: CASSTNPYWTSPSAETQYF.